A single sample gave rise to the 18 T cell receptor beta chains below, sequenced in a study of cytomegalovirus exposure and HLA in healthy donors. Vbeta (60) and Jbeta (13) primers were used in the PCR. Clones were sequenced by immunoSEQ multiplex PCR, and TCRdb holds only the in-frame ones, with some missing. The sample lists 100,000 or so clones; roughly 70% were seen once. Sequenced sample: PBMCs. The receptors come from a woman aged 18-29 years in good health and CMV-seropositive.

The J gene is TRBJ2-7, the V gene TRBV4-3; tentative D call: TRBD2 (6 bases). Germline CDR1 LGHNA, CDR2 YSLEER. This CDR3 is 14 amino acids long. V was trimmed by 2 bases and J by 2 bases, leaving 10 bases between them. Here the CDR3 reads CASSQYGGTYEQYF. The CDR3 bases are TGCGCCAGCAGCCAATACGGGGGAACCTACGAGCAGTACTTC.

The V call is TRBV4-1, the J call TRBJ2-5, with TRBD1 identical over 10 bases. The CDR3 contains 17 residues. The V and J ends lost 4 bases and 5 bases, in that order; junction bases with no gene match: 13. CDR1 and CDR2 (germline): MGHRA, YSYEKL. The chain's CDR3 is CASSLSTPGTGDETQYF. CDR3 DNA: TGCGCCAGCAGCCTTTCGACTCCCGGGACAGGGGACGAGACCCAGTACTTC.

The J gene is TRBJ2-1, the V gene TRBV7-7; D gene uncertain. There are 16 residues in the CDR3. Trimming cost V 3 bases and J 0 bases, with 12 bases left between them. CDR1 and CDR2 (germline): SSHAT, FNYEAQ (reference sequence). In DNA, the CDR3 is TGTGCCAGCAGCTTCCAGACTGCCAGCTCCTACAATGAGCAGTTCTTC. Its translation: CASSFQTASSYNEQFF.

The V and J genes are TRBV13 and TRBJ2-3; TRBD2 agrees at 8 bases. The CDR3 is made up of 16 amino acids. V trimming: 4 bases; J trimming: 6 bases; junction bases outside the gene matches: 12. The germline CDR1 and CDR2 sequences are PRHDT and FYEKMQ (reference sequence). CDR3 loop: CASSSNSAGGGDTQYF. The CDR3, as DNA: TGTGCCAGCAGCTCCAACTCGGCGGGAGGAGGTGATACGCAGTATTTT.

The V gene is TRBV6-4, the J gene TRBJ1-1; the D is unclear. The CDR3 is 13 amino acids. CDR1 is MRHNA, CDR2 SNTAGT, per germline. V shed 2 bases and J shed 3 bases, with 7 bases lying between them. CDR3 amino acids: CASSDGLDTEAFF. CDR3 DNA sequence: TGTGCCAGCAGTGACGGGCTCGACACTGAAGCTTTCTTT.

The V gene is TRBV11-2, the J gene TRBJ2-3; D may be TRBD2 (6 bases). CDR1 is SGHAT, CDR2 FQNNGV, per germline. With 5 bases removed from V and 2 bases from J, the gap between germline ends came to 17 bases. The CDR3 totals 16 residues. The DNA for the CDR3 is TGTGCCAGCAGCGACCGGGACTTTGGTTTCACAGATACGCAGTATTTT. Translating gives CASSDRDFGFTDTQYF.

The chain carries TRBV5-6 and TRBJ2-5; D not resolved. The DNA matches TRBJ2-7 better at its end, which makes the J call doubtful. CDR1 SGHDT and CDR2 YYEEEE come from the germline V gene. CDR3 length: 13 residues. The CDR3 DNA reads TGTGCCAGCAGCTTGGCGTACTCCTACGAGCAGTACTTC. Amino acids: CASSLAYSYEQYF.

The rearrangement joins TRBV7-3 to TRBJ1-2; 9 bases are shared with TRBD1. The V segment lost 5 bases and the J segment 8 bases; nucleotides outside the gene matches: 15. The CDR3 extends over 16 amino acids. Germline CDR1 reads SGHTA; CDR2 reads FQGTGA. In nucleotides, the CDR3 is TGTGCCAGCAGCCCCACCAATCCGGGACAGGGAGGCGGCTACACCTTC. Translated, it gives CASSPTNPGQGGGYTF. Full variable domain (remainder filled in from reference TRBV7-3 and TRBJ1-2): GAGVSQTPSNKVTEKGKYVELRCDPISGHTALYWYRQSLGQGPEFLIYFQGTGAADDSGLPNDRFFAVRPEGSVSTLKIQRTERGDSAVYLCASSPTNPGQGGGYTFGSGTRLTVV.

The CDR3 is CASSPPGLARETQYF. The CDR3 DNA is TGCGCCAGCAGCCCTCCCGGACTAGCACGAGAGACCCAGTACTTC. The V call is TRBV5-1, the J call TRBJ2-5; 8 positions agree with TRBD2. The germline V gene has CDR1 SGHRS and CDR2 YFSETQ. The J segment lost 4 bases and the V segment lost 4 bases, leaving 9 bases of the junction unmatched. The length of the CDR3 is 15 residues.

The V and J genes are TRBV10-3 and TRBJ2-2; 15 bases are shared with TRBD2. J gave up 6 bases and V 5 bases, and 7 bases lay outside the gene matches. CDR1 is ENHRY and CDR2 is SYGVKD in the germline V gene. The CDR3 runs to 17 residues. The CDR3 loop is CAISTGLAGGLAGELFF. CDR3 sequence (DNA): TGTGCCATCAGTACCGGACTAGCGGGAGGGCTGGCCGGGGAGCTGTTTTTT.

The V gene is TRBV2, the J gene TRBJ2-3, with TRBD2 matching over 7 bases. Germline V CDR1 and CDR2: SNHLY, FYNNEI. This CDR3 region has 15 residues. V lost 3 bases to trimming and J lost 1 base; unmatched junction nucleotides: 4. For the CDR3, the DNA is TGTGCCAGCAGTGATTTGGCGGGAGGCACAGATACGCAGTATTTT. This encodes CASSDLAGGTDTQYF.

J is TRBJ1-5 and V is TRBV30; D is ambiguous. The germline V and J ends were trimmed by 3 bases and 5 bases, with 11 bases remaining between them. The germline V gene encodes CDR1 GTSNPN and CDR2 SVGIG (reference sequence). The CDR3 consists of 13 residues. The CDR3 is CAWSLTSDQPQHF. The CDR3, as DNA: TGTGCCTGGAGCTTAACCAGCGATCAGCCCCAGCATTTT.

DNA of the CDR3: TGTGCCAGTAGTATGGCATCGATCGATGAGCAGTTCTTC. Translation gives CASSMASIDEQFF. The chain employs TRBV19 and TRBJ2-1; D remains unclear. The germline V and J ends were trimmed by 3 bases and 8 bases, with 11 bases remaining between them. The CDR3 has 13 residues. Germline V gives CDR1 LNHDA, CDR2 SQIVND (reference sequence).

The rearrangement uses TRBV14 and TRBJ2-7; unclear D gene. V was shortened by 5 bases and J by 2 bases, with 7 bases between the two germline ends. Germline V lookup: CDR1 SGHDN, CDR2 FVKESK. The CDR3 covers 12 residues. The CDR3 spells CASSVFPYEQYF. The CDR3 DNA is TGTGCCAGCAGCGTCTTCCCCTACGAGCAGTACTTC.

The rearrangement uses TRBV7-9 and TRBJ2-3, with D possibly being TRBD2 (6 bases). There are 15 residues in the CDR3. The V and J ends lost 1 base and 6 bases respectively, with 14 bases between them. Germline V gene data show CDR1 as SEHNR and CDR2 as FQNEAQ (reference sequence). The DNA of the CDR3 is TGTGCCAGCAGCTTAGAGCGGGCGGACCTGGATACGCAGTATTTT. It encodes CASSLERADLDTQYF.

This chain uses TRBV30 with TRBJ2-2; 7 nucleotides match TRBD2. CDR3 size: 15 residues. Trimming removed 4 bases from V and 6 bases from J; junction bases left unmatched: 11. Germline-derived CDR1 and CDR2 are GTSNPN and SVGIG (reference sequence). The CDR3 spells CAWTRGGPGAGELFF. The CDR3 nucleotides read TGTGCCTGGACTAGGGGAGGGCCTGGGGCCGGGGAGCTGTTTTTT.

This rearrangement joins TRBV28 to TRBJ1-2; D is perhaps TRBD1 (6 bases). Trimming left V 4 bases short and J 8 bases short, with 17 bases between. The CDR3 loop spans 14 amino acids. Germline CDR1 and CDR2: MDHEN and SYDVKM. CDR3 sequence (DNA): TGTGCCAGCAGTTCCGCCGACAGGCTAGGCGGCTACACCTTC. Its translation is CASSSADRLGGYTF.

This chain joins TRBV5-1 and TRBJ2-5; TRBD1 aligns across 7 bases. The CDR3 runs to 14 residues. Germline loops: CDR1 SGHRS, CDR2 YFSETQ. V shed 4 bases, J shed 4 bases, and the junction held 7 bases outside the gene matches. Written as DNA, the CDR3 is TGCGCCAGCAGCACTCTACAGGGGCGAGAGACCCAGTACTTC. This translates into CASSTLQGRETQYF. Complete variable domain (other parts from reference TRBV5-1 and TRBJ2-5): KAGVTQTPRYLIKTRGQQVTLSCSPISGHRSVSWYQQTPGQGLQFLFEYFSETQRNKGNFPGRFSGRQFSNSRSEMNVSTLELGDSALYLCASSTLQGRETQYFGPGTRLLVL.